The rows below give T cell receptor beta chains drawn from one sample of a study of resident and recirculating memory T cells in vitiligo. This table comes from immunoSEQ multiplex PCR, and its TCRdb copy is limited to in-frame clones, with some not included. The data show 70,000 to 85,000 clones, roughly 90% seen once. Material: blood. All receptors come from a male donor with vitiligo. Each CDR3 is given with its conserved first and last residue. Fields, in order: V gene, clone size, D gene, J gene, CDR3 DNA, CDR3 protein. The D gene is left open where the match is weak. Expanded clones are given a class, and other clones once, few, many or no size at all.

TRBV29-1	.	.	TRBJ2-2	TGCAGCTTCAGGCCGGGACTCAACACCGGGGAGCTGTTTTTT	CSFRPGLNTGELFF
TRBV5-1	once	TRBD1	TRBJ2-3	TGCGCCAGCAGCGCCGGGACAGGGGCAGATACGCAGTATTTT	CASSAGTGADTQYF
TRBV29-1	.	.	TRBJ1-2	TGCAGCGTTGGGGAGCGGACGGGAAACTATGGCTACACCTTC	CSVGERTGNYGYTF
TRBV9	once	.	TRBJ1-5	TGTGCCAGCAGCGTATCAACAGGGCCCAATCAGCCCCAGCATTTT	CASSVSTGPNQPQHF
TRBV9	.	.	TRBJ2-7	TGTGCCAGCAGCGCGTCCGGGGAGCAGCCCTACGAGCAGTACTTC	CASSASGEQPYEQYF
TRBV27	.	TRBD1	TRBJ1-1	TGTGCCAGCAGTACCTACAGGGGAAGGGACACTGAAGCTTTCTTT	CASSTYRGRDTEAFF
TRBV2	.	TRBD1	TRBJ1-4	TGTGCCAGCAGCGGGGACAGGTTTAATGAAAAACTGTTTTTT	CASSGDRFNEKLFF
TRBV5-1	once	.	TRBJ2-3	TGCGCCAGCAGCCCTACAGCCTCAACAGATACGCAGTATTTT	CASSPTASTDTQYF
TRBV7-3	.	.	TRBJ1-2	TGTGCCAGCAGCTTCCCTCATGTCTACAGGTATGGCTACACCTTC	CASSFPHVYRYGYTF
TRBV18	few	TRBD2	TRBJ2-1	TGTGCCAGCTCACCGGCCGGGGGGAGCTATGAGCAGTTCTTC	CASSPAGGSYEQFF
TRBV7-2	.	TRBD1	TRBJ2-1	TGTGCCAGCAGCTTAGCGACAGGGAAGGGAAATGAGCAGTTCTTC	CASSLATGKGNEQFF
TRBV2	.	TRBD1	TRBJ2-1	TGTGCCAGCAGGGGTCCGGGACAGGGGAACTACAATGAGCAGTTCTTC	CASRGPGQGNYNEQFF
TRBV2	.	TRBD1	TRBJ1-5	TGTGCCAGCAGGATCGGACAGGGAGGCAATCAGCCCCAGCATTTT	CASRIGQGGNQPQHF